Listed below are T cell receptor beta chains from one sample, sequenced in a study of cytomegalovirus exposure and HLA in healthy donors. TCRdb's table, derived via immunoSEQ multiplex PCR, lists solely in-frame clones and lacks some. The sample includes some 100,000 clones, approximately 72% of them seen just once. Sequencing was performed on PBMCs. The source of these receptors is a male donor in good health and CMV-seropositive. The CDR3 runs from the conserved cysteine through the conserved F or W. Fields, in order: CDR3 protein, CDR3 DNA, clone size, V gene, J gene, D gene. The D gene is left open where the match is weak. Clone size is shown for a subset of rows, as once, few, many or a class of expanded clone.

cdr3_aa: CASVPPGQGSMGYTF; cdr3_nt: TGTGCCAGCGTCCCCCCGGGACAGGGATCGATGGGCTACACCTTC; clone_size: -; v_call: TRBV7-9; j_call: TRBJ1-2; d_call: TRBD1
cdr3_aa: CASSVATGQVIGTNGYTF; cdr3_nt: TGTGCCAGCAGCGTAGCTACGGGACAGGTTATTGGGACGAATGGCTACACCTTC; clone_size: -; v_call: TRBV9; j_call: TRBJ1-2; d_call: TRBD1
cdr3_aa: CASSLARGGGIQYF; cdr3_nt: TGTGCCAGCAGCTTAGCGCGCGGGGGAGGCATTCAGTACTTC; clone_size: -; v_call: TRBV7-2; j_call: TRBJ2-4; d_call: TRBD2
cdr3_aa: CASSLRLGDNEQYF; cdr3_nt: TGTGCCAGCAGCTTGAGGTTAGGGGACAACGAGCAGTACTTC; clone_size: -; v_call: TRBV5-4; j_call: TRBJ2-7; d_call: -
cdr3_aa: CASSALAGGGVNEQFF; cdr3_nt: TGTGCCAGCAGCGCCCTAGCGGGGGGTGGGGTGAATGAGCAGTTCTTC; clone_size: once; v_call: TRBV9; j_call: TRBJ2-1; d_call: TRBD2
cdr3_aa: CASLGGGHPSTDTQYF; cdr3_nt: TGTGCCAGTCTGGGCGGGGGACATCCTAGCACAGATACGCAGTATTTT; clone_size: -; v_call: TRBV19; j_call: TRBJ2-3; d_call: -
cdr3_aa: CAWGGTLETQYF; cdr3_nt: TGTGCCTGGGGAGGGACCCTGGAGACCCAGTACTTC; clone_size: -; v_call: TRBV30; j_call: TRBJ2-5; d_call: -
cdr3_aa: CASSLDRTPSNQPQHF; cdr3_nt: TGTGCCAGCAGCTTGGACAGGACGCCTAGCAATCAGCCCCAGCATTTT; clone_size: -; v_call: TRBV7-8; j_call: TRBJ1-5; d_call: TRBD1
cdr3_aa: CASSKRIADRFGELFF; cdr3_nt: TGTGCCAGTAGTAAGCGGATAGCGGACCGATTCGGGGAGCTGTTTTTT; clone_size: -; v_call: TRBV19; j_call: TRBJ2-2; d_call: -
cdr3_aa: CASSLGRLAGAYEQYF; cdr3_nt: TGTGCCAGCAGCTTAGGCAGACTAGCGGGGGCCTACGAGCAGTACTTC; clone_size: -; v_call: TRBV11-3; j_call: TRBJ2-7; d_call: TRBD2
cdr3_aa: CASSPGTGGNEQFF; cdr3_nt: TGCGCCAGCAGCCCCGGGACAGGGGGAAATGAGCAGTTCTTC; clone_size: -; v_call: TRBV5-1; j_call: TRBJ2-1; d_call: TRBD1
cdr3_aa: CAYGQGFTNSPLHF; cdr3_nt: TGTGCCTACGGACAGGGTTTTACTAATTCACCCCTCCACTTT; clone_size: once; v_call: TRBV30; j_call: TRBJ1-6; d_call: TRBD1
cdr3_aa: CASKRGFVGQGFYEQYF; cdr3_nt: TGCGCCAGCAAACGGGGTTTTGTCGGACAGGGGTTTTACGAGCAGTACTTC; clone_size: -; v_call: TRBV5-1; j_call: TRBJ2-7; d_call: TRBD1
cdr3_aa: CASSLGRGQGTYEQYF; cdr3_nt: TGTGCCAGCAGCCTCGGTAGAGGACAGGGAACCTACGAGCAGTACTTC; clone_size: -; v_call: TRBV5-5; j_call: TRBJ2-7; d_call: TRBD1
cdr3_aa: CASSPTGYYGYTF; cdr3_nt: TGTGCCAGCAGCCCGACAGGCTACTATGGCTACACCTTC; clone_size: -; v_call: TRBV25-1; j_call: TRBJ1-2; d_call: -
cdr3_aa: CASSSPGDRDSYEQYF; cdr3_nt: TGTGCCAGCAGTTCCCCGGGGGACAGGGATTCCTACGAGCAGTACTTC; clone_size: -; v_call: TRBV2; j_call: TRBJ2-7; d_call: TRBD1
cdr3_aa: CASSHTDRGSGELFF; cdr3_nt: TGCGCCAGCAGCCACACCGACAGGGGATCCGGGGAGCTGTTTTTT; clone_size: -; v_call: TRBV4-3; j_call: TRBJ2-2; d_call: TRBD1
cdr3_aa: CASSQDWGADTQYF; cdr3_nt: TGCGCCAGCAGCCAAGACTGGGGGGCAGATACGCAGTATTTT; clone_size: -; v_call: TRBV4-3; j_call: TRBJ2-3; d_call: -
cdr3_aa: CASSGPRGGNEQFF; cdr3_nt: TGTGCCAGCAGTGGACCTCGGGGGGGAAATGAGCAGTTCTTC; clone_size: few; v_call: TRBV7-9; j_call: TRBJ2-1; d_call: TRBD2
cdr3_aa: CASRETDIYGYTF; cdr3_nt: TGTGCCAGCAGGGAGACAGATATTTATGGCTACACCTTC; clone_size: -; v_call: TRBV6-5; j_call: TRBJ1-2; d_call: -
cdr3_aa: CASSAARFSNQPQHF; cdr3_nt: TGTGCCAGCAGCGCCGCTCGGTTCAGCAATCAGCCCCAGCATTTT; clone_size: -; v_call: TRBV27; j_call: TRBJ1-5; d_call: -
cdr3_aa: CASSLGQGIMDSPLHF; cdr3_nt: TGTGCCAGCAGCTTGGGACAGGGGATTATGGATTCACCCCTCCACTTT; clone_size: -; v_call: TRBV5-4; j_call: TRBJ1-6; d_call: TRBD1
cdr3_aa: CARASGVYNEQFF; cdr3_nt: TGTGCCAGGGCCAGCGGGGTTTACAATGAGCAGTTCTTC; clone_size: few; v_call: TRBV2; j_call: TRBJ2-1; d_call: TRBD2
cdr3_aa: CASSLSGGGSYEQYF; cdr3_nt: TGTGCCAGCAGCTTATCGGGGGGGGGATCCTACGAGCAGTACTTC; clone_size: once; v_call: TRBV7-2; j_call: TRBJ2-7; d_call: TRBD2
cdr3_aa: CASSDGTSGGGANVLTF; cdr3_nt: TGTGCCAGCAGTGACGGGACTAGCGGGGGTGGGGCCAACGTCCTGACTTTC; clone_size: -; v_call: TRBV6-4; j_call: TRBJ2-6; d_call: TRBD2
cdr3_aa: CASSLSQGWGTEAFF; cdr3_nt: TGCGCCAGCAGCCTTTCACAGGGGTGGGGGACTGAAGCTTTCTTT; clone_size: -; v_call: TRBV5-1; j_call: TRBJ1-1; d_call: TRBD1
cdr3_aa: CASSWTSGGAIDTQYF; cdr3_nt: TGTGCCAGCAGTTGGACTAGCGGGGGGGCTATAGATACGCAGTATTTT; clone_size: -; v_call: TRBV6-5; j_call: TRBJ2-3; d_call: TRBD2
cdr3_aa: CASSLGGGEVYNEQFF; cdr3_nt: TGTGCCAGCAGCTTGGGAGGGGGGGAGGTGTACAATGAGCAGTTCTTC; clone_size: -; v_call: TRBV5-4; j_call: TRBJ2-1; d_call: -
cdr3_aa: CASRATSGGITDTQYF; cdr3_nt: TGTGCCAGCAGAGCTACTAGCGGGGGGATCACAGATACGCAGTATTTT; clone_size: once; v_call: TRBV7-2; j_call: TRBJ2-3; d_call: TRBD2
cdr3_aa: CASSLSGVGTGELFF; cdr3_nt: TGTGCCAGCAGCCTGTCGGGGGTGGGGACCGGGGAGCTGTTTTTT; clone_size: -; v_call: TRBV11-3; j_call: TRBJ2-2; d_call: -
cdr3_aa: CASSFQTGAGGGQFF; cdr3_nt: TGTGCCAGCAGCTTCCAAACTGGAGCGGGGGGAGGGCAGTTCTTC; clone_size: few; v_call: TRBV7-9; j_call: TRBJ2-1; d_call: TRBD2
cdr3_aa: CASSSQDSWAWTYEQYF; cdr3_nt: TGTGCCAGCAGCTCGCAGGACAGCTGGGCGTGGACCTACGAGCAGTACTTC; clone_size: -; v_call: TRBV7-9; j_call: TRBJ2-7; d_call: -
cdr3_aa: CASSLGQNSYEQYF; cdr3_nt: TGCGCCAGCAGCTTAGGACAGAACTCCTACGAGCAGTACTTC; clone_size: -; v_call: TRBV5-1; j_call: TRBJ2-7; d_call: -
cdr3_aa: CASRPGQHNYGYTF; cdr3_nt: TGTGCCAGCAGACCGGGACAGCATAACTATGGCTACACCTTC; clone_size: -; v_call: TRBV6-1; j_call: TRBJ1-2; d_call: TRBD1
cdr3_aa: CASSPRTSMTGDTQYF; cdr3_nt: TGTGCCAGCAGCCCCCGGACTTCGATGACGGGGGATACGCAGTATTTT; clone_size: -; v_call: TRBV7-6; j_call: TRBJ2-3; d_call: -
cdr3_aa: CASSLAASGGVGYEQYF; cdr3_nt: TGCGCCAGCAGCTTGGCAGCTAGCGGGGGTGTGGGATACGAGCAGTACTTC; clone_size: -; v_call: TRBV5-1; j_call: TRBJ2-7; d_call: TRBD2
cdr3_aa: CASSRKTSGGPITQYF; cdr3_nt: TGTGCCAGCAGCCGCAAGACTAGCGGGGGACCTATAACCCAGTACTTC; clone_size: -; v_call: TRBV4-2; j_call: TRBJ2-5; d_call: TRBD2
cdr3_aa: CASSLGGGSNQPQHF; cdr3_nt: TGCGCCAGCAGCTTGGGAGGTGGAAGCAATCAGCCCCAGCATTTT; clone_size: -; v_call: TRBV5-1; j_call: TRBJ1-5; d_call: -